A selection of T cell receptor beta chains follows, all from one sample in a study of technical replicates of blood from a handful of donors. TCRdb's table, derived via immunoSEQ multiplex PCR, lists solely in-frame clones and lacks some. Here the sample spans roughly 82,000 clones, nearly 96% being singletons. Sequenced input: T cells isolated from PBMCs. The receptors were sampled from a human donor in good health. Each CDR3 is given with its conserved first and last residue. Each record gives: CDR3 protein, CDR3 DNA, J gene, V gene, D gene. A D gene is named only where the DNA matches it firmly.

CDR3 protein: CASSFERNSYEQYF
CDR3 DNA: TGTGCCAGCAGCTTCGAGCGTAACTCCTACGAGCAGTACTTC
J gene: TRBJ2-7
V gene: TRBV5-4
D gene: -

CDR3 protein: CASSLVGGHEQFF
CDR3 DNA: TGTGCCAGCAGCTTAGTCGGGGGACATGAGCAGTTCTTC
J gene: TRBJ2-1
V gene: TRBV7-9
D gene: -

CDR3 protein: CSALPGYEQYF
CDR3 DNA: TGCAGTGCCCTGCCGGGCTACGAGCAGTACTTC
J gene: TRBJ2-7
V gene: TRBV20-1
D gene: -

CDR3 protein: CASSLSLAGKGEQFF
CDR3 DNA: TGTGCCAGCAGCTTAAGTCTAGCGGGTAAGGGTGAGCAGTTCTTC
J gene: TRBJ2-1
V gene: TRBV7-6
D gene: TRBD2

CDR3 protein: CASSWTGGGNEQFF
CDR3 DNA: TGTGCCAGCTCCTGGACAGGGGGGGGAAATGAGCAGTTCTTC
J gene: TRBJ2-1
V gene: TRBV6-1
D gene: TRBD1

CDR3 protein: CASSEGETQYF
CDR3 DNA: TGTGCCAGCAGCGAGGGAGAGACCCAGTACTTC
J gene: TRBJ2-5
V gene: TRBV7-2
D gene: -

CDR3 protein: CASNQGPEAFF
CDR3 DNA: TGTGCCAGCAACCAGGGTCCTGAAGCTTTCTTT
J gene: TRBJ1-1
V gene: TRBV6-6
D gene: -

CDR3 protein: CASSPSGSNEQFF
CDR3 DNA: TGTGCCAGCAGCCCGAGCGGGAGCAATGAGCAGTTCTTC
J gene: TRBJ2-1
V gene: TRBV7-2
D gene: TRBD2

CDR3 protein: CASSTEGQTVPRYTF
CDR3 DNA: TGTGCCAGTAGTACCGAGGGACAGACTGTCCCACGCTACACCTTC
J gene: TRBJ1-2
V gene: TRBV19
D gene: TRBD1

CDR3 protein: CASSPLPSAGVGNEQFF
CDR3 DNA: TGTGCCAGCTCACCACTCCCCTCCGCGGGAGTAGGGAATGAGCAGTTCTTC
J gene: TRBJ2-1
V gene: TRBV18
D gene: TRBD2

CDR3 protein: CASSVLAGGGQETQYF
CDR3 DNA: TGTGCCAGCAGCGTATTAGCGGGAGGTGGCCAAGAGACCCAGTACTTC
J gene: TRBJ2-5
V gene: TRBV9
D gene: TRBD2

CDR3 protein: CASSQTGLDTQYF
CDR3 DNA: TGTGCCAGCAGCCAAACAGGGCTAGATACGCAGTATTTT
J gene: TRBJ2-3
V gene: TRBV9
D gene: -

CDR3 protein: CASSLGGGQETQYF
CDR3 DNA: TGTGCCAGCAGCTTAGGCGGGGGGCAAGAGACCCAGTACTTC
J gene: TRBJ2-5
V gene: TRBV7-9
D gene: TRBD2

CDR3 protein: CASRELVGSRQPQHF
CDR3 DNA: TGTGCCAGCAGAGAACTAGTAGGGAGCCGTCAGCCCCAGCATTTT
J gene: TRBJ1-5
V gene: TRBV6-1
D gene: -